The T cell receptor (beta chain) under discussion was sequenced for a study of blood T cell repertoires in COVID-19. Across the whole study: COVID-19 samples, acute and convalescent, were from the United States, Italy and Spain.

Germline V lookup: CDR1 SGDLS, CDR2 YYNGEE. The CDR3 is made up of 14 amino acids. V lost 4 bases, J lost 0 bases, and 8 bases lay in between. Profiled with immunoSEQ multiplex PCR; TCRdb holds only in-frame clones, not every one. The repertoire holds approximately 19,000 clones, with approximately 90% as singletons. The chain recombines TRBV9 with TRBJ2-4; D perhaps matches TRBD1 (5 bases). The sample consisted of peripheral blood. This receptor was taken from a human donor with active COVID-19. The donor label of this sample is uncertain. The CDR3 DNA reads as TGTGCCAGCAGCCCGACAGTAGCCAAAAACATTCAGTACTTC. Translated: CASSPTVAKNIQYF. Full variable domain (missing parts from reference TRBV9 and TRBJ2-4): DSGVTQTPKHLITATGQRVTLRCSPRSGDLSVYWYQQSLDQGLQFLIQYYNGEERAKGNILERFSAQQFPDLHSELNLSSLELGDSALYFCASSPTVAKNIQYFGAGTRLSVL.